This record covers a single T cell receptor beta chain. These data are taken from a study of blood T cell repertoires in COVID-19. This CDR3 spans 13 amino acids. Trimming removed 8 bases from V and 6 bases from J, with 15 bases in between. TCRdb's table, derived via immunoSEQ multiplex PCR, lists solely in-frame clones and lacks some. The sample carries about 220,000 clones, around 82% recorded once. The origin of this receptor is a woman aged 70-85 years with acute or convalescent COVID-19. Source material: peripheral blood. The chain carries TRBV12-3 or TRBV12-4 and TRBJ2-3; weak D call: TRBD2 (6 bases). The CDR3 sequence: CASQLGGPDTQYF. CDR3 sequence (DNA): TGTGCCAGCCAATTAGGAGGGCCGGATACGCAGTATTTT.